The sequence of this TCR beta chain was determined in a study of blood T cell repertoires in COVID-19. The overall study: Specimens from acute and convalescent COVID-19 originated in the United States, Italy and Spain. PBMCs, B-cell-depleted T cells, or T cells were the source of the cDNA or gDNA that made up the material.

Germline CDR1 is KGHSH and CDR2 is LQKENI. The V end lost 0 bases, the J end lost 0 bases, and 9 bases lay between the germline ends. The CDR3 loop spans 16 amino acids. Per the original data handling: From reference gene primer amplification, estimates of nucleated cell counts were derived. Assay: immunoSEQ multiplex PCR; the TCRdb copy retains only in-frame clones and omits some. V and J calls and clone size come straight from that table; D and trimming were deduced from the DNA. In the table there are 150,000 to 200,000 clones, roughly nine tenths of which are singletons. This clone was recorded once.

The specimen was peripheral blood. The receptor was isolated from a man aged 70 or older with active or convalescent COVID-19. The chain recombines TRBV18 with TRBJ1-3; D might be TRBD1 (6 bases). CDR3 loop: CASSPPRGPSGNTIYF. CDR3 sequence (DNA): TGTGCCAGCTCACCACCCAGGGGCCCCTCTGGAAACACCATATATTTT.